This record looks at one T cell receptor beta chain sequence and its context. The target antigen is unknown. The sample is drawn from a study of OX40 agonist ivuxolimab in advanced cancers. The overall study: Enrollees could have had prior anti-PD-1, anti-PD-L1 or anti-CTLA-4 therapy, which 35% to 40% had received. A partial response was reached by three patients: one with hepatocellular carcinoma and two with cutaneous melanoma.

Method: immunoSEQ multiplex PCR; TCRdb's copy keeps in-frame clones and lacks some. The repertoire holds 70,000 to 95,000 clones, with approximately 88% as singletons. Study-wide points: Clones of CD4+ and CD8+ blood T cells grew by week 6 at doses of 0.1 to 3.0 mg/kg.

The origin of this receptor is an adult with an advanced solid tumor such as melanoma, head and neck, liver or kidney cancer. The sequencing used CD4+ or CD8+ T cells sorted from blood, collected in a trial of the OX40 agonist ivuxolimab.

The DNA of the CDR3 is TGTGCCAGCAGCTTAAAACCTGACTCCTACAATGAGCAGTTCTTC. Amino acid sequence: CASSLKPDSYNEQFF. This chain links TRBV7-9 with TRBJ2-1; D unresolved. The CDR3 sequence is 15 residues long. V dropped 2 bases and J dropped 0 bases, with 8 bases sitting between them. CDR1 is SEHNR and CDR2 is FQNEAQ in the germline V gene (reference sequence).